Listed here are 4 T cell receptor beta chains from one sample, sequenced in a study of shared clonotypes between healthy human individuals. Clones were sequenced by immunoSEQ multiplex PCR, and TCRdb holds only the in-frame ones, with some missing. Counted here are roughly 700,000 clones, around 74% occurring once; the ten biggest clones make up 1.5% to 2%. Sequencing input: memory CD4+ T cells sorted from blood. Regarding subset: CD45RA-negative fraction. The receptor source for this set is a woman aged 25 to 45 in good health.

The chain uses TRBV5-8 and TRBJ1-1, with D hard to call. V was clipped by 0 bases and J by 5 bases, with 14 bases between them. The CDR3 is 15 residues long. The V gene's germline CDR1 is SGHTS and CDR2 YDEGEE. The CDR3 here is CASSLVPGSRTEAFF. Written as DNA, the CDR3 is TGTGCCAGCAGCTTGGTTCCAGGATCGAGGACTGAAGCTTTCTTT.

The rearrangement uses TRBV4-1 and TRBJ1-4; D may be TRBD1 (5 bases). Trimming stripped 0 bases from V and 5 bases from J, with 10 bases between. CDR3 length equals 15 residues. Germline V gives CDR1 MGHRA, CDR2 YSYEKL. The CDR3 bases are TGCGCCAGCAGCCAAGATATCAGGGAGAATGAAAAACTGTTTTTT. This sequence encodes CASSQDIRENEKLFF.

The gene calls are TRBV27 and TRBJ2-7; 8 nucleotides align to TRBD2. CDR3 size: 18 residues. The ends lost 0 bases at V and 1 base at J; junction bases unmatched: 11. Germline lookup yields CDR1 MNHEY and CDR2 SMNVEV (reference sequence). In DNA form, the CDR3 reads TGTGCCAGCAGTTTATCCAGCTACACTAGCGGACGGTCCTACGAGCAGTACTTC. The encoded protein is CASSLSSYTSGRSYEQYF.

Turning to this clone: Other nucleotide sequences in the sample specify the same CDR3. The V call is TRBV28, the J call TRBJ2-5; no clear D. V was cut by 3 bases and J by 5 bases, with 4 bases left in between. CDR3 size: 11 residues. CDR1 and CDR2 from the germline V gene are MDHEN and SYDVKM. This chain's CDR3 is CASSLRETQYF. The CDR3 coding sequence is TGTGCCAGCAGTTTGAGGGAGACCCAGTACTTC.